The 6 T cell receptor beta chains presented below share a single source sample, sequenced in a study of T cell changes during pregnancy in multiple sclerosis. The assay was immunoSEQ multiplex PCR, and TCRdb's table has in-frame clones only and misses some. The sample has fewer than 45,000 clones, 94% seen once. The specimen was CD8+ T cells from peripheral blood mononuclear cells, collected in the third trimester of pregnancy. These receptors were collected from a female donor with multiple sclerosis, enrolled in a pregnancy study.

DNA of the CDR3: TGTGCCAGCAGGCCCGGACTAGTTTACGAGCAGTACTTC. Amino acid sequence: CASRPGLVYEQYF. This chain connects TRBV28 to TRBJ2-7, with 7 bases that match TRBD2. The CDR3 has 13 amino acids. Germline V gene lookup returns CDR1 MDHEN and CDR2 SYDVKM. V lost 6 bases and J lost 4; bases outside the gene matches: 6. The full variable domain, rest sourced from reference TRBV28 and TRBJ2-7, is DVKVTQSSRYLVKRTGEKVFLECVQDMDHENMFWYRQDPGLGLRLIYFSYDVKMKEKGDIPEGYSVSREKKERFSLILESASTNQTSMYLCASRPGLVYEQYFGPGTRLTVT.

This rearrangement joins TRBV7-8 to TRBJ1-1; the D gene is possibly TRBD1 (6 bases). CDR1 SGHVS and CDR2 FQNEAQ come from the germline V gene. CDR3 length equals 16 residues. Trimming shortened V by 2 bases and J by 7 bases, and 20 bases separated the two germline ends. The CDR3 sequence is CASSLNLEGGRGEAFF. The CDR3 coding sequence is TGTGCCAGCAGCTTAAACTTAGAAGGGGGTCGTGGTGAAGCTTTCTTT.

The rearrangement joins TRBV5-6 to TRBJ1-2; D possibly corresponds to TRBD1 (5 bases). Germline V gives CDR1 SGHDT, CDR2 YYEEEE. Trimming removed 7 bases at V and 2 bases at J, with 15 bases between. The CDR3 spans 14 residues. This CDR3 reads CASFQGGINYGYTF. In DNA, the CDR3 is TGTGCCAGCTTCCAGGGAGGAATCAACTATGGCTACACCTTC. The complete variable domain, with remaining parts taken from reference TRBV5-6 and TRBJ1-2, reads DAGVTQSPTHLIKTRGQQVTLRCSPKSGHDTVSWYQQALGQGPQFIFQYYEEEERQRGNFPDRFSGHQFPNYSSELNVNALLLGDSALYLCASFQGGINYGYTFGSGTRLTVV.

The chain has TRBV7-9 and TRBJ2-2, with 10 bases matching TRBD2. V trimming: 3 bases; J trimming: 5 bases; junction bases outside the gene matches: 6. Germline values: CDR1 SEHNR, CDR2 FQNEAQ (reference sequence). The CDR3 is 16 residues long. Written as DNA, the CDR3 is TGTGCCAGCAGCTTTTCGCTAGCGGGAGAGACCGGGGAGCTGTTTTTT. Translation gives CASSFSLAGETGELFF.

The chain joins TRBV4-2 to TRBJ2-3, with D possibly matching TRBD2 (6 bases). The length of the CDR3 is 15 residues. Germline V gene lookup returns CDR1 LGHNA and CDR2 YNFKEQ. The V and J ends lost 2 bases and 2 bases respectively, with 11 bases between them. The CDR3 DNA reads TGTGCCAGCAGCCAACGGGAGACCCACACAGATACGCAGTATTTT. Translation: CASSQRETHTDTQYF.

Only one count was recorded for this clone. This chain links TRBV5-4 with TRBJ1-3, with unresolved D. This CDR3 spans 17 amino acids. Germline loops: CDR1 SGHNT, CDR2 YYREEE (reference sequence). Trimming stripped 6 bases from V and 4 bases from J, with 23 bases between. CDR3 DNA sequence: TGTGCCAGCACGTCAATGGGAGCCCCCGATCGCGGAAACACCATATATTTT. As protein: CASTSMGAPDRGNTIYF.